The source of this TCR beta chain is a study of pediatric ulcerative colitis. The assay was immunoSEQ multiplex PCR, and TCRdb's table has in-frame clones only and misses some. Among under 30,000 clones listed, 65% to 80% were seen once. The rectum was sampled with one to two pinch biopsies at colonoscopy. Before the diagnostic colonoscopy, ulcerative colitis patients were free of immunosuppressive medication. CDR1 and CDR2 (germline): MNHNY, SVGAGI (reference sequence). V was trimmed by 3 bases and J by 3 bases, leaving 9 bases between them. This CDR3 spans 13 amino acids. The source is a boy aged 5-17 years with severe ulcerative colitis. Sample: gut tissue. The chain recombines TRBV6-6 with TRBJ2-7; D is ambiguous. CDR3 region: CASSYIRDYEQYF. CDR3 bases: TGTGCCAGCAGTTATATCCGAGACTACGAGCAGTACTTC.